This T cell receptor (beta chain) stems from a study of blood T cell repertoires in COVID-19. Study-level background: Samples taken during acute and convalescent COVID-19 were collected in the United States, Italy and Spain. In each case, the material was cDNA or gDNA derived from T cells, B-cell-depleted T cells, or PBMCs.

Original analysis: Amplification from reference gene primers served as the basis for estimated nucleated cell counts. Sequencing used immunoSEQ multiplex PCR; TCRdb keeps in-frame clones, though not all of them. V, J and clone size are taken as reported in that table, and D and trimming were inferred from the DNA itself. The sample has roughly 60,000 clones; 65% to 90% are singletons. Germline loops: CDR1 LGHNA, CDR2 YSLEER. V shed 1 base and J shed 0 bases, with 19 bases lying between them. There are 20 residues in the CDR3. The clonotype originates from a human donor in a cohort sampled during active COVID-19. The chain has TRBV4-3 and TRBJ1-6, with D unclear. Material: peripheral blood. The CDR3 nucleotides read TGCGCCAGCAGCCAAGCTCCAGGTTCCGCGTTAAGCTCCTATAATTCACCCCTCCACTTT. Amino acids: CASSQAPGSALSSYNSPLHF.